A selection of T cell receptor beta chains follows, all from one sample in a study of cytomegalovirus exposure and HLA in healthy donors. The table came from immunoSEQ multiplex PCR; TCRdb's copy has only in-frame clones and leaves some out. Counted here are some 120,000 clones, about 81% occurring once; the ten biggest clones make up around 2%. What was sequenced was PBMCs. These TCRs come from a man in his forties in good health and CMV-seronegative. Each CDR3 is given with its conserved first and last residue. A D gene is named only where the DNA matches it firmly. Size values are once, few and many counts, or a class for expanded clones, and some rows have none.

v_gene	d_gene	abundance	j_gene	CDR3nt	CDR3aa
TRBV15	TRBD1	NA	TRBJ2-7	TGTGCCACCAGCCCGGGACAGGGGTCCTACGAGCAGTACTTC	CATSPGQGSYEQYF
TRBV5-1	TRBD2	once	TRBJ2-7	TGCGCCAGCAGCTCAGGGACTAGCGGGACCATCTACGAGCAGTACTTC	CASSSGTSGTIYEQYF
TRBV27	NA	few	TRBJ2-7	TGTGCCAGCAGTCACACAAGAACCTACGAGCAGTACTTC	CASSHTRTYEQYF
TRBV9	NA	NA	TRBJ1-1	TGTGCCAGCAGCGTAGGGGGGAGAGGGGGCACTGAAGCTTTCTTT	CASSVGGRGGTEAFF
TRBV5-1	NA	NA	TRBJ2-7	TGCGCCAGCAGCTTGGTTGTCGGCAGACCTAGCTCCTACGAGCAGTACTTC	CASSLVVGRPSSYEQYF
TRBV6-5	TRBD2	NA	TRBJ2-1	TGTGCCAGCAGCCCGCGGTGGACTAGCGTCAATGAGCAGTTCTTC	CASSPRWTSVNEQFF
TRBV5-4	NA	NA	TRBJ1-6	TGTGCCAGCAGCGGCAGGATGCGTGATTCACCCCTCCACTTT	CASSGRMRDSPLHF
TRBV28	TRBD1	NA	TRBJ1-5	TGTGCCAGCAGTTTATTCGGTGGGACAGGGGTTCTGAGGAATCAGCCCCAGCATTTT	CASSLFGGTGVLRNQPQHF
TRBV27	NA	NA	TRBJ2-7	TGTGCCAGCAGGGGGCAGGGATTGTCCTACGAGCAGTACTTC	CASRGQGLSYEQYF
TRBV11-2	NA	NA	TRBJ2-3	TGTGCCAGCAGCTGGGGCGGACCCGACACAGATACGCAGTATTTT	CASSWGGPDTDTQYF
TRBV18	NA	NA	TRBJ2-1	TGTGCCAGCTCACCGGGCGAAAACAATGAGCAGTTCTTC	CASSPGENNEQFF
TRBV5-5	NA	NA	TRBJ2-6	TGTGCCAGCAGCTTGGGCTACAGGGAGCGGTTCTCTGGGGCCAACGTCCTGACTTTC	CASSLGYRERFSGANVLTF
TRBV29-1	NA	NA	TRBJ2-1	TGCAGCGTTCGTCAAAGCGGGTACAATGAGCAGTTCTTC	CSVRQSGYNEQFF
TRBV7-9	NA	NA	TRBJ2-7	TGTGCCAGCAGAAAAGAGGGCAGAAGTTCCTACGAGCAGTACTTC	CASRKEGRSSYEQYF
TRBV19	TRBD1	NA	TRBJ1-1	TGTGCCAGTATCCGGACAGGGGAGAACACTGAAGCTTTCTTT	CASIRTGENTEAFF
TRBV10-1	NA	NA	TRBJ2-7	TGCGCCAGCAGTGGGGGGCGGCAGACGGGACTACCCTCCTACGAGCAGTACTTC	CASSGGRQTGLPSYEQYF
TRBV5-1	TRBD2	NA	TRBJ2-1	TGCGCCAGCAGCTTGCAACTAGCGGGTTTCAATGAGCAGTTCTTC	CASSLQLAGFNEQFF
TRBV12-5	NA	NA	TRBJ2-7	TGTGCTAGTGGTTTGAATCTTCGCGAGCAGTACTTC	CASGLNLREQYF
TRBV27	TRBD2	NA	TRBJ2-3	TGTGCCAGCAGTTTAAGCGGGAGCCCAGATACGCAGTATTTT	CASSLSGSPDTQYF
TRBV5-6	NA	NA	TRBJ2-7	TGTGCCAGCAGCTTGGGGGCCGTAGGTAGGTCCGAGCAGTACTTC	CASSLGAVGRSEQYF
TRBV5-5	NA	NA	TRBJ1-2	TGTGCCAGCAGCACTAGACAGGAGGACTATGGCTACACCTTC	CASSTRQEDYGYTF